Sequencing of this T cell receptor beta chain was carried out in a study of cytomegalovirus exposure and HLA in healthy donors. 13 Jbeta primers and 60 Vbeta primers were used for the PCR. Generated by immunoSEQ multiplex PCR, the TCRdb table keeps only in-frame clones and is missing some. The profile shows 130,000 to 150,000 clones, approximately 78% of them singletons. The V and J ends lost 4 bases and 6 bases respectively, with 17 bases between them. CDR1 is LNHNV and CDR2 is YYDKDF in the germline V gene (reference sequence). The CDR3 runs to 15 residues. The receptor was isolated from a man aged 40-49 years in good health and CMV-seropositive. This chain links TRBV15 with TRBJ2-3; D is possibly TRBD2 (5 bases). The sample taken for sequencing was PBMCs. The CDR3 region has the DNA TGTGCCACCAGCAAAATCGTGACGGGAACGGATACGCAGTATTTT. This codes for CATSKIVTGTDTQYF. Drawing the rest from reference TRBV15 and TRBJ2-3, the complete variable domain is DAMVIQNPRYQVTQFGKPVTLSCSQTLNHNVMYWYQQKSSQAPKLLFHYYDKDFNNEADTPDNFQSRRPNTSFCFLDIRSPGLGDTAMYLCATSKIVTGTDTQYFGPGTRLTVL.